The 17 T cell receptor beta chains reported below all come from one sample, sequenced in a study of tumor and adjacent non-tumor tissue in lung cancer. RNA was extracted from bulk tissue without any cell sorting. Three rounds of nested PCR, following a modified ARM-PCR protocol, produced the TCRbeta library. From the multiplex PCR reads, TCRdb called clonotypes with MiXCR, one entry per CDR3 protein. The table includes 70,000 to 90,000 distinct CDR3 sequences, over 75% detected once. The sample taken for sequencing was lung tumor tissue. These receptors were collected from a woman aged 45-65 years with non-small cell lung cancer.

Regarding this clonotype: At one end the junction does not follow the germline gene, possibly because of a read error. This chain joins TRBV4-1 and TRBJ2-2; either TRBD1 or TRBD2 may supply D (5 bases each). The CDR3 covers 16 residues. Germline-derived CDR1 and CDR2 are MGHRA and YSYEKL. The CDR3 DNA follows: TGCGCCAGCAGCCAAGTTACTAGATTTCGCACCAGGGAGCTCATTTTT. Amino acids: CASSQVTRFRTRELIF.

A note on this clonotype: The junction and the germline gene differ at one end; a read error may be behind it. The chain carries TRBV11-2 and TRBJ2-7, with D tentatively TRBD2 (5 bases). Germline V lookup: CDR1 SGHAT, CDR2 FQNNGV. The CDR3 consists of 15 residues. The CDR3 DNA follows: TGTGCCAGCAGCCCTTGGGCTAGCAGTCCCTACGAGCGGTACTTC. It is translated as CASSPWASSPYERYF.

This clonotype was counted only a few times. Germline and junction disagree at one end, which may indicate a read error. V and J are TRBV20-1 and TRBJ2-7; possibly TRBD2 for D (5 bases). The CDR3 sequence is 13 residues long. Germline V gives CDR1 DFQATT, CDR2 SNEGSKA (reference sequence). The CDR3 is CNANPRAGFEQYF. CDR3 DNA sequence: TGCAATGCTAATCCTCGTGCGGGTTTCGAGCAGTATTTC.

Concerning this clonotype: At one boundary the junction diverges from the germline segment, which might be a read error. This chain connects TRBV6-5 to TRBJ2-1; 7 positions match TRBD2. There are 11 residues in the CDR3. The germline gives CDR1 MNHEY, CDR2 SVGAGI. The chain's CDR3 is CARSLADELFF. The CDR3 region has the DNA TGTGCCAGAAGTCTAGCGGATGAGCTGTTCTTC.

This clonotype was recorded many times. J is TRBJ1-5 and V is TRBV24-1, with a possible D match to TRBD1 (6 bases). Trimming stripped 5 bases from V and 2 bases from J, with 15 bases between. Germline V lookup: CDR1 KGHDR, CDR2 SFDVKD. CDR3 length equals 16 residues. CDR3 in amino acids: CATSAAGPGGNQPQHF. The CDR3 nucleotides are TGTGCCACCAGTGCCGCTGGTCCAGGGGGCAATCAGCCCCAGCATTTT.

The CDR3 DNA sequence: TGTGCCAGCAGTCAGGGGAACCCCTGGGAGCTGTTTTTT. It is translated as CASSQGNPWELFF. The chain couples TRBV28 to TRBJ2-2; D might be TRBD1 (6 bases). This CDR3 comprises 13 residues. Germline CDR1 MDHEN, CDR2 SYDVKM. Trimming pared 5 bases from V and 9 bases from J, leaving 13 bases between.

As regards this clonotype: The junction does not match germline at one end; this may be a read error. The V call is TRBV20-1, the J call TRBJ2-7; D possibly corresponds to TRBD2 (5 bases). CDR1 is DFQATT and CDR2 is SNEGSKA in the germline V gene (reference sequence). The CDR3 loop spans 14 amino acids. CDR3 sequence: CSARGERNSYERYF. The CDR3 nucleotides are TGCAGTGCCCGTGGGGAGCGGAACTCCTACGAGCGGTACTTC.

The rearrangement joins TRBV6-1 to TRBJ1-3; TRBD1 aligns across 7 bases. The CDR3 runs 15 residues. After removal of 10 bases from V and 0 bases from J, the junction contained 9 bases not matched to a gene. The germline V gene has CDR1 MNHNS and CDR2 SASEGT. The CDR3 loop reads CAMSMGQNSGNTIYF. In DNA form, the CDR3 reads TGTGCCATGAGTATGGGACAGAACTCTGGAAACACCATATATTTT.

The rearrangement uses TRBV1 and TRBJ2-1; the table's TRBD2 call for D was not verified on the DNA. TRBV1 is recorded as a pseudogene. The CDR3 is made up of 18 amino acids. The CDR3 reads CTSSQDPRDQREYNEQLF. CDR3 nucleotides: TGCACCAGCAGCCAAGACCCTAGGGACCAGCGGGAATACAATGAGCAGTTGTTC.

Regarding this clonotype: At one of its ends the junction is not consistent with the germline gene, which may arise from a read error. V usage is TRBV28 and J usage is TRBJ2-2; tentatively, D is TRBD1 (6 bases). This CDR3 is 16 amino acids long. Germline CDR1 and CDR2: MDHEN and SYDVKM. DNA for the CDR3: TGTGCAAGCAGCTTTTGGGTACAGGGGAACACCGGGGAGCTGTTTTTT. Protein sequence: CASSFWVQGNTGELFF.

This chain links TRBV28 with TRBJ2-7; D is unclear. Trimming removed 10 bases at V and 1 base at J, with 23 bases between. Germline CDR1 reads MDHEN; CDR2 reads SYDVKM. The CDR3 extends over 16 amino acids. CDR3 sequence reads: CAINLYHSSRSYEQYF. CDR3 bases: TGTGCCATCAATTTATATCACTCGAGCAGGTCCTACGAGCAGTACTTC.

V and J are TRBV7-6 and TRBJ2-1; TRBD1 matches 7 bases. Losses at the gene ends were 5 bases for V and 5 bases for J; bases not matched to a gene: 3. The CDR3 is 13 residues long. Germline V gene lookup returns CDR1 SGHVS and CDR2 FNYEAQ. CDR3 region: CASSATGDNEQFF. CDR3 sequence (DNA): TGTGCCAGCAGCGCCACAGGGGACAATGAGCAGTTCTTC.

Comment on this clonotype: One end of the junction fails to match germline, which may point to a read error. The chain couples TRBV12-3 or TRBV12-4 to TRBJ1-1; no clear D. The CDR3 runs to 14 residues. CDR3 coding DNA: TGTGCCAGCAGTTTACTGCATTCAAACACTGAAGCTTCCTTT. It is translated as CASSLLHSNTEASF.

Concerning this clonotype: Without the conserved terminal phenylalanine or tryptophan, this CDR3 likely stems from a read error. The rearrangement joins TRBV4-2 to TRBJ2-7, with D possibly matching TRBD2 (6 bases). The CDR3 loop spans 14 amino acids. The germline CDR1 and CDR2 sequences are LGHNA and YNFKEQ. As DNA, the CDR3 is TGTGTCAGCAGCGGGCGTGCGGGGACCCACGAGCAGTACTTG. Translating gives CVSSGRAGTHEQYL.

Concerning this clonotype itself: No conserved phenylalanine or tryptophan is present at the end of the CDR3, so a read error is the likely explanation. V is TRBV2 and J is TRBJ1-4; TRBD1 aligns across 7 bases. CDR3 length: 16 residues. From germline, CDR1 is SNHLY and CDR2 FYNNEI. Written as DNA, the CDR3 is TGTACCAGCACAGGGACAGCCCACGCAACTAATGAAAAACTGTTTTTA. This encodes CTSTGTAHATNEKLFL.

Regarding this clonotype: The junction shows a germline mismatch at one end, possibly a read error. The genes are TRBV20-1 and TRBJ1-5, with D uncertain. The length of the CDR3 is 16 residues. Germline V CDR1 and CDR2: DFQATT, SNEGSKA (reference sequence). CDR3 region: CSASPITDNSNHPQHF. In DNA, the CDR3 is TGCAGTGCTAGTCCCATAACAGATAATAGCAATCACCCCCAGCATTTT.

To note about this clonotype: This sequence may be a read error, since a much larger clone differs from it by one base. This chain joins TRBV30 and TRBJ2-1; D call uncertain. This CDR3 is built from 13 residues. Germline V CDR1 and CDR2: GTSNPN, SVGIG (reference sequence). V gave up 5 bases and J gave up 2 bases, with 10 bases separating them. CDR3 loop: CAWVQCAYNEQFF. The CDR3 DNA sequence: TGTGCCTGGGTACAGTGCGCCTACAATGAGCAGTTCTTC.